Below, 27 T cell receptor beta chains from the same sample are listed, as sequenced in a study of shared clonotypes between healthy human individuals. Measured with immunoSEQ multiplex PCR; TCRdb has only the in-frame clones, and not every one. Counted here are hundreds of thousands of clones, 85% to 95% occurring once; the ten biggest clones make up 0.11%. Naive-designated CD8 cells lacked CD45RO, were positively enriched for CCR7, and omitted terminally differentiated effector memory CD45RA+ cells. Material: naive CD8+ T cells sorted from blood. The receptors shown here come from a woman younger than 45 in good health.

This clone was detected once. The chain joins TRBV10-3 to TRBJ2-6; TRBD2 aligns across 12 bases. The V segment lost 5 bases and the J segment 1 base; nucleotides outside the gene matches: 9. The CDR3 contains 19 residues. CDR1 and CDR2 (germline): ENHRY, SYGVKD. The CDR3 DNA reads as TGTGCCATCAGTAGAATACTAGCGGGAGGTTTATCTGGGGCCAACGTCCTGACTTTC. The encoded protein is CAISRILAGGLSGANVLTF.

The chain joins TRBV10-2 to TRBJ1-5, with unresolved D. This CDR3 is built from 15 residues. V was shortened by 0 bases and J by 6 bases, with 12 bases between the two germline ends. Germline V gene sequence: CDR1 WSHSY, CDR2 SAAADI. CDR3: CASSESDYGSQPQHF. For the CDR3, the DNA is TGCGCCAGCAGTGAGTCAGATTACGGTAGTCAGCCCCAGCATTTT.

The CDR3 coding sequence is TGTGCCAGCAGCGATTCCCGGGACAGGGATTGGGACTATGGCTACACCTTC. It codes for CASSDSRDRDWDYGYTF. The chain couples TRBV9 to TRBJ1-2; TRBD1 aligns across 9 bases. Germline V lookup: CDR1 SGDLS, CDR2 YYNGEE. The CDR3 consists of 17 residues. J was trimmed by 3 bases and V by 3 bases; bases with no gene match: 12.

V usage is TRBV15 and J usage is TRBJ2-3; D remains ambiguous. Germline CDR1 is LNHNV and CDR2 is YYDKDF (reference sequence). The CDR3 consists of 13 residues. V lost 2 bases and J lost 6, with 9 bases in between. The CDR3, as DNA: TGTGCCACCAGCAGATTAAGGATGGATACGCAGTATTTT. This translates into CATSRLRMDTQYF.

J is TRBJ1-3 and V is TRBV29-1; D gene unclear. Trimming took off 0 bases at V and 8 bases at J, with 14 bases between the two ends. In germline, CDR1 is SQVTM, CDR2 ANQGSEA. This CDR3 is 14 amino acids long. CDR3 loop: CSVEDLRELDTIYF. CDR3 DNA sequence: TGCAGCGTTGAAGATTTGCGGGAATTGGACACCATATATTTT.

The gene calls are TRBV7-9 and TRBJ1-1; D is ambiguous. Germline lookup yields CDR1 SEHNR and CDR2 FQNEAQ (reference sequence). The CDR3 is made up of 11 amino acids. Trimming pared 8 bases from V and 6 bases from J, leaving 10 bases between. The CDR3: CASRTSAEAFF. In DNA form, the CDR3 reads TGTGCCAGCCGAACCAGCGCTGAAGCTTTCTTT. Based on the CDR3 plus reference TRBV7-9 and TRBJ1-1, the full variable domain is DTGVSQNPRHKITKRGQNVTFRCDPISEHNRLYWYRQTLGQGPEFLTYFQNEAQLEKSRLLSDRFSAERPKGSFSTLEIQRTEQGDSAMYLCASRTSAEAFFGQGTRLTVV.

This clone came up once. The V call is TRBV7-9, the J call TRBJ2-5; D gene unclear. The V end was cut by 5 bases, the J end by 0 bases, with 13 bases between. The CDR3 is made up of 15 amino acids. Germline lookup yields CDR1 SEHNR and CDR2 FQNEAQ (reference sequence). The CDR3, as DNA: TGTGCCAGCAGCCCCCCGATCCACGACCAAGAGACCCAGTACTTC. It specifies CASSPPIHDQETQYF.

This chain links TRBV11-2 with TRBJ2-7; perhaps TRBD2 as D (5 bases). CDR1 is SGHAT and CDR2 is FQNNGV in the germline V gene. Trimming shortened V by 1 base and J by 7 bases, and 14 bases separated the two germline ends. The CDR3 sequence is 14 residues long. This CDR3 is CASSLGGLVREQYF. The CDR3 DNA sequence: TGTGCCAGCAGCTTAGGCGGACTGGTCCGGGAGCAGTACTTC.

The CDR3 nucleotides are TGTGCCAGTAGTATAGGGTTCCTAGCGGGAGGGCCAGGCAATGAGCAGTTCTTC. Protein sequence: CASSIGFLAGGPGNEQFF. The V gene is TRBV19, the J gene TRBJ2-1; 12 bases map to TRBD2. Germline V gene lookup returns CDR1 LNHDA and CDR2 SQIVND (reference sequence). CDR3 length equals 18 residues. J gave up 6 bases and V 1 base, and 10 bases lay outside the gene matches. The entire variable domain, with the rest obtained from reference TRBV19 and TRBJ2-1, is as follows: DGGITQSPKYLFRKEGQNVTLSCEQNLNHDAMYWYRQDPGQGLRLIYYSQIVNDFQKGDIAEGYSVSREKKESFPLTVTSAQKNPTAFYLCASSIGFLAGGPGNEQFFGPGTRLTVL.

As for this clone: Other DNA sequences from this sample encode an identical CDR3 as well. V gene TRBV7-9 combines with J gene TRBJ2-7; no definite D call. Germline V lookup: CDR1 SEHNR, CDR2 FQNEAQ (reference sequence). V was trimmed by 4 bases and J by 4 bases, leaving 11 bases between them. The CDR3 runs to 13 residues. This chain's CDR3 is CASSSGWAYEQYF. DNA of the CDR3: TGTGCCAGCAGCTCCGGATGGGCGTACGAGCAGTACTTC.

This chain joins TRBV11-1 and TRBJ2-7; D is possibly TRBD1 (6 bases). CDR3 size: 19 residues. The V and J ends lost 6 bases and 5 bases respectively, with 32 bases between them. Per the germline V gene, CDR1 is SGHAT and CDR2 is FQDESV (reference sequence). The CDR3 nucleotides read TGTGCCAGCAGGATGCTTCCGGGACACGGCTCTCTCCCCGCCGACGAGCAGTACTTC. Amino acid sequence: CASRMLPGHGSLPADEQYF. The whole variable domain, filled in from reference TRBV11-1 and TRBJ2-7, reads EAEVAQSPRYKITEKSQAVAFWCDPISGHATLYWYRQILGQGPELLVQFQDESVVDDSQLPKDRFSAERLKGVDSTLKIQPAELGDSAMYLCASRMLPGHGSLPADEQYFGPGTRLTVT.

Here the CDR3 reads CASSVVSGAEQYF. The CDR3 nucleotides read TGTGCCAGCAGCGTAGTATCCGGGGCCGAGCAGTACTTC. J is TRBJ2-7 and V is TRBV9; tentatively, D is TRBD1 or TRBD2 (5 bases each). Germline CDR1 and CDR2: SGDLS and YYNGEE. The CDR3 totals 13 residues. V lost 0 bases and J 6 bases, leaving 10 bases between the germline ends.

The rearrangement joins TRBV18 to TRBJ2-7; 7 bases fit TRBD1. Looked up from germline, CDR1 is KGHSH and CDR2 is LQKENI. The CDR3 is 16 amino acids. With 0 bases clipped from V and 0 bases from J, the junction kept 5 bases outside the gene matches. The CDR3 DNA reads TGTGCCAGCTCACCACCGAAGGGGGCAGGCTCCTACGAGCAGTACTTC. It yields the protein CASSPPKGAGSYEQYF.

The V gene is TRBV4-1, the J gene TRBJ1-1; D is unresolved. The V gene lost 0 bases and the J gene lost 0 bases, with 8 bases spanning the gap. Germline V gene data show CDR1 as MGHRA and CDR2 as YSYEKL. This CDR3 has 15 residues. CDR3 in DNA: TGCGCCAGCAGCCAAGAAACAAGGATGAACACTGAAGCTTTCTTT. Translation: CASSQETRMNTEAFF.

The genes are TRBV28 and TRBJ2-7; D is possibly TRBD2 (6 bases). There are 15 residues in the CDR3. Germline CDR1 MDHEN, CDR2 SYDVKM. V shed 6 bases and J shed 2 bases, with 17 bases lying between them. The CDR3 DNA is TGTGCCAGCAGAGCCGGACTATCCGGACCCTACGAGCAGTACTTC. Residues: CASRAGLSGPYEQYF.

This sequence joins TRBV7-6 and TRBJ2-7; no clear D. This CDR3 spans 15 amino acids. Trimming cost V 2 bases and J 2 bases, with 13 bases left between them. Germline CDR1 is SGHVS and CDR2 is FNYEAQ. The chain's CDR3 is CASSLRILDPYEQYF. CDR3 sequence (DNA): TGTGCCAGCAGCTTAAGGATCTTAGATCCCTACGAGCAGTACTTC.

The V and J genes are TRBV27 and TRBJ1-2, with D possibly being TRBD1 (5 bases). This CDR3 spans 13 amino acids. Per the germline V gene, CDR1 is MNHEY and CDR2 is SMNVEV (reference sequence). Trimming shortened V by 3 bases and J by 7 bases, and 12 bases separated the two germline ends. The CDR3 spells CASSFSGIGGYTF. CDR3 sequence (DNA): TGTGCCAGCAGTTTTTCAGGGATTGGTGGCTACACCTTC.

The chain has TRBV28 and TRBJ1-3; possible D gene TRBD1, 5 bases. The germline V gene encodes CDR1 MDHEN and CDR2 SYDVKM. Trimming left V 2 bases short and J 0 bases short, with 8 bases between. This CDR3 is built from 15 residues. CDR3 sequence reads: CASSLRGRSGNTIYF. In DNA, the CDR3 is TGTGCCAGCAGTTTAAGGGGTCGCTCTGGAAACACCATATATTTT.

The CDR3: CSVATQGGLYTEAFF. Here the CDR3 DNA reads TGCAGCGTTGCCACACAGGGTGGGCTTTACACTGAAGCTTTCTTT. This sequence joins TRBV29-1 and TRBJ1-1; D possibly corresponds to TRBD1 (6 bases). The germline V gene encodes CDR1 SQVTM and CDR2 ANQGSEA. V lost 4 bases to trimming and J lost 3 bases, with 18 bases between them. This CDR3 comprises 15 residues.

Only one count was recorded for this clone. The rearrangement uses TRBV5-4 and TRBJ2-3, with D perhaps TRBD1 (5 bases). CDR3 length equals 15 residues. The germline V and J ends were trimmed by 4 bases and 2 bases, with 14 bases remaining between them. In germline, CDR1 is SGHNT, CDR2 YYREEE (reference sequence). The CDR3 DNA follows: TGTGCCAGCAGCCCAAACCAGGGATTCACAGATACGCAGTATTTT. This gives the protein CASSPNQGFTDTQYF.

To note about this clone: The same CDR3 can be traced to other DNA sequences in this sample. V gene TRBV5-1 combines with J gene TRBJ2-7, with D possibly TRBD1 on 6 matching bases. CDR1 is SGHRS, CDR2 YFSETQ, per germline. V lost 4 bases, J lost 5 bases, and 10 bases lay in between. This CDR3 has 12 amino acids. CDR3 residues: CASSPQGNEQYF. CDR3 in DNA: TGCGCCAGCAGCCCGCAGGGGAACGAGCAGTACTTC. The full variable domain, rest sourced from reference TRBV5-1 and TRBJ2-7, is KAGVTQTPRYLIKTRGQQVTLSCSPISGHRSVSWYQQTPGQGLQFLFEYFSETQRNKGNFPGRFSGRQFSNSRSEMNVSTLELGDSALYLCASSPQGNEQYFGPGTRLTVT.

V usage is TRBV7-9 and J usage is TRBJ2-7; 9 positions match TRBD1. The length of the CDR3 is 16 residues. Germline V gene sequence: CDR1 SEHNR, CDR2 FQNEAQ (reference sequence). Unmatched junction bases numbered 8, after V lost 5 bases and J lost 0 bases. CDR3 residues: CASSPPGTGSSYEQYF. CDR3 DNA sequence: TGTGCCAGCAGCCCCCCCGGGACAGGGAGCTCCTACGAGCAGTACTTC.

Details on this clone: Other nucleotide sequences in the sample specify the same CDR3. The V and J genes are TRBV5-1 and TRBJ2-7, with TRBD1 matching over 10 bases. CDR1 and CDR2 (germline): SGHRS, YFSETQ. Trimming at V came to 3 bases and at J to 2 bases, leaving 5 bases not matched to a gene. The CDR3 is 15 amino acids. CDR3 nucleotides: TGCGCCAGCAGCTCATCCGGGACAGGGGCCTACGAGCAGTACTTC. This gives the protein CASSSSGTGAYEQYF.

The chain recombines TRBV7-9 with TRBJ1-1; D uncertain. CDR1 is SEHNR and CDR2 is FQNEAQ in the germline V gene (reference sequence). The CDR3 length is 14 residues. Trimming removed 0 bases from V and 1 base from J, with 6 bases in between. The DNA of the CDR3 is TGTGCCAGCAGCTTAGCGTCAGAGAACACTGAAGCTTTCTTT. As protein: CASSLASENTEAFF.

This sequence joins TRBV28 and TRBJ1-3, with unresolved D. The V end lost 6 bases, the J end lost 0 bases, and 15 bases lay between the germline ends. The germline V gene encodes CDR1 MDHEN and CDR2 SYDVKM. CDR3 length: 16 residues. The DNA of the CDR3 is TGTGCCAGCAGCTCACATCTACAGAGCTCTGGAAACACCATATATTTT. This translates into CASSSHLQSSGNTIYF.

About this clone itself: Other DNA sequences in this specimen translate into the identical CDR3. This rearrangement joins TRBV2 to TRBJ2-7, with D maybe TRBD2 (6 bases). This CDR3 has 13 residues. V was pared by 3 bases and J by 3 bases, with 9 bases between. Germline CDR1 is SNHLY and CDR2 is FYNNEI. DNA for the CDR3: TGTGCCAGCAGTGAGGGACTCCTCTACGAGCAGTACTTC. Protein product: CASSEGLLYEQYF.

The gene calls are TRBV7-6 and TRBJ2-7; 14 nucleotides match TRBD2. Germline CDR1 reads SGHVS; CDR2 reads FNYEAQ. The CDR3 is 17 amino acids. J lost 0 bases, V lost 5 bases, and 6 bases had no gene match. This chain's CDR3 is CASSPTSGRGSSYEQYF. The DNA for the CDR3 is TGTGCCAGCAGCCCGACTAGCGGGAGGGGAAGCTCCTACGAGCAGTACTTC.